Each of the 32 T cell receptor beta chains below was sequenced from the same sample in a study of T cells in Graves' hyperthyroidism and ophthalmopathy. The TCR beta CDR3 regions underwent amplification using RNA transcripts as the source. HTBI primers were used for first-round RT-PCR of the TCR CDR3. TCRdb used MiXCR to reprocess the multiplex PCR reads, holding one entry per CDR3 protein. The sample contains approximately 620,000 distinct CDR3 sequences, approximately 16% of which appear only once. The sequenced material came from blood. The receptor source for this set is a woman in her forties with Graves' ophthalmopathy.

This clonotype showed up many times. The chain employs TRBV28 and TRBJ1-2; D possibly corresponds to TRBD1 (5 bases). This CDR3 has 14 amino acids. V was shortened by 1 base and J by 2 bases, with 8 bases between the two germline ends. CDR1 is MDHEN and CDR2 is SYDVKM in the germline V gene. The CDR3 nucleotides read TGTGCCAGCAGTTTATCGACAGAGAACTATGGCTACACCTTC. It encodes CASSLSTENYGYTF.

This clonotype was counted many times. The genes are TRBV7-6 and TRBJ2-5; 8 nucleotides align to TRBD1. V was pared by 5 bases and J by 5 bases, with 7 bases of the junction left unmatched. The CDR3 spans 14 residues. Germline V gene sequence: CDR1 SGHVS, CDR2 FNYEAQ. The CDR3 DNA reads TGTGCCAGCAGCCGGTCGGACAGGGCTGAGACCCAGTACTTC. Amino acid sequence: CASSRSDRAETQYF.

V is TRBV2 and J is TRBJ1-2; TRBD1 agrees at 9 bases. The CDR3 consists of 15 residues. With 7 bases clipped from V and 4 bases from J, the junction kept 10 bases outside the gene matches. Germline CDR1 SNHLY, CDR2 FYNNEI. CDR3 residues: CASMDRGASGYGYTF. For the CDR3, the DNA is TGTGCCAGCATGGACAGGGGAGCGTCCGGCTATGGCTACACCTTC.

In its sample, this clonotype was seen many times. The chain uses TRBV7-3 and TRBJ2-3; D not resolved. CDR3 length: 13 residues. Germline loops: CDR1 SGHTA, CDR2 FQGTGA. Trimming cost V 6 bases and J 4 bases, with 11 bases left between them. The chain's CDR3 is CASREIGADTQYF. In DNA, the CDR3 is TGTGCCAGCAGGGAGATTGGCGCAGATACGCAGTATTTT.

This clonotype has a count of ten or more. V usage is TRBV7-9 and J usage is TRBJ2-5, with D perhaps TRBD1 (6 bases). The CDR3 totals 16 residues. From germline, CDR1 is SEHNR and CDR2 FQNEAQ (reference sequence). Trimming left V 4 bases short and J 2 bases short, with 17 bases between. In DNA, the CDR3 is TGTGCCAGCAGCTCAAGAAAGGACAGATTACAAGAGACCCAGTACTTC. Its protein product is CASSSRKDRLQETQYF.

This clonotype was detected many times. DNA of the CDR3: TGTGCCAGCAGCCAAGCTAGGAGCAATCAGCCCCAGCATTTT. Amino acids: CASSQARSNQPQHF. V gene TRBV3-1 combines with J gene TRBJ1-5; unclear D gene. V was cut by 1 base and J by 1 base, with 5 bases left in between. Looked up from germline, CDR1 is LGHDT and CDR2 is YNNKEL (reference sequence). The CDR3 consists of 14 residues.

V and J are TRBV12-3 or TRBV12-4 and TRBJ2-2; 9 nucleotides align to TRBD2. The CDR3 loop spans 16 amino acids. V shed 7 bases and J 4 bases; nucleotides not matched to a gene: 10. The DNA for the CDR3 is TGTGCCAGCAAGGATGCGGGGGGGCTTGGCACCGGGGAGCTGTTTTTT. It codes for CASKDAGGLGTGELFF.

This clonotype was picked up many times. The chain has TRBV11-2 and TRBJ2-5, with 8 bases matching TRBD2. Germline CDR1 is SGHAT and CDR2 is FQNNGV. The CDR3 runs 16 residues. J was trimmed by 5 bases and V by 4 bases; bases with no gene match: 12. The CDR3 region has the DNA TGTGCCAGCAGCTACAGAGGAGCGGGAGAGTGGGAGACCCAGTACTTC. This sequence encodes CASSYRGAGEWETQYF.

The rearrangement joins TRBV20-1 to TRBJ2-7; possible D gene TRBD1, 6 bases. The V gene's germline CDR1 is DFQATT and CDR2 SNEGSKA (reference sequence). The CDR3 length is 15 residues. Deletions cut 2 bases from V and 4 bases from J, with 18 bases between. The CDR3: CSARSTRQEVYEQYF. The CDR3 coding sequence is TGCAGTGCTAGATCCACGAGACAGGAGGTTTACGAGCAGTACTTC.

A few counts support this clonotype. In nucleotides, the CDR3 is TGTGCCAGCAGTTTTATCGGGGGCAGCTATAATTCACCCCTCCACTTT. Translated, it gives CASSFIGGSYNSPLHF. V and J are TRBV28 and TRBJ1-6, with a possible D match to TRBD1 (6 bases). The CDR3 spans 16 residues. V was trimmed by 3 bases and J by 3 bases, leaving 12 bases between them. Germline values: CDR1 MDHEN, CDR2 SYDVKM.

This clonotype came up many times. The rearrangement uses TRBV18 and TRBJ2-7, with 11 bases identical to TRBD2. CDR1 KGHSH and CDR2 LQKENI come from the germline V gene. The trim removed 0 bases at V and 1 base at J, leaving 2 bases unmatched. The CDR3 runs 16 residues. In DNA, the CDR3 is TGTGCCAGCTCACCACCGGGACTAGCGGTTTCCTACGAGCAGTACTTC. Translation gives CASSPPGLAVSYEQYF. The variable domain in full, completed from reference TRBV18 and TRBJ2-7, reads NAGVMQNPRHLVRRRGQEARLRCSPMKGHSHVYWYRQLPEEGLKFMVYLQKENIIDESGMPKERFSAEFPKEGPSILRIQQVVRGDSAAYFCASSPPGLAVSYEQYFGPGTRLTVT.

As regards this clonotype: This clone may be a read error of a much larger clone one base away. The chain links TRBV20-1 to TRBJ1-1; D not resolved. CDR3 length: 13 residues. The germline V gene encodes CDR1 DFQATT and CDR2 SNEGSKA (reference sequence). The CDR3 here is CSANPTVNTKAFF. DNA for the CDR3: TGCAGTGCTAACCCGACGGTGAACACTAAAGCTTTCTTT.

This clonotype was counted ten times or more. The CDR3 loop reads CASSQGSHTDTQYF. The CDR3 DNA is TGTGCCAGCAGCCAAGGTAGCCACACAGATACGCAGTATTTT. The chain employs TRBV3-1 and TRBJ2-3; D unresolved. Trimming shortened V by 1 base and J by 2 bases, and 7 bases separated the two germline ends. The CDR3 spans 14 residues. Germline V lookup: CDR1 LGHDT, CDR2 YNNKEL (reference sequence).

V gene TRBV18 combines with J gene TRBJ2-2; D remains ambiguous. Germline CDR1 reads KGHSH; CDR2 reads LQKENI. The CDR3 loop spans 17 amino acids. V was cut by 4 bases and J by 2 bases, with 17 bases left in between. DNA of the CDR3: TGTGCCAGCTCACTGGAAGATGACGGATCAAACACCGGGGAGCTGTTTTTT. It specifies CASSLEDDGSNTGELFF.

The rearrangement uses TRBV6-2 or TRBV6-3 and TRBJ2-2, with 7 nucleotides matching TRBD1. The CDR3 has 16 amino acids. Losses at the gene ends were 2 bases for V and 0 bases for J; bases not matched to a gene: 3. CDR1 and CDR2 (germline): MNHEY, SVGEGT. CDR3 protein: CASSYVDRANTGELFF. Here the CDR3 DNA reads TGTGCCAGCAGTTACGTCGACAGGGCGAACACCGGGGAGCTGTTTTTT.

This clonotype occurred many times. The rearrangement joins TRBV27 to TRBJ1-6; tentatively, D is TRBD1 (6 bases). The CDR3 has 15 residues. Trimming pared 5 bases from V and 7 bases from J, leaving 15 bases between. Germline assignment: CDR1 MNHEY and CDR2 SMNVEV (reference sequence). The CDR3 nucleotides read TGTGCCAGCAGTCCCGTCGGCAGGGGAAATTCACCCCTCCACTTT. This encodes CASSPVGRGNSPLHF.

This clonotype was observed many times. An end of the junction differs from the germline gene, which may be a read error. This rearrangement joins TRBV7-7 to TRBJ2-3; no clear D. Germline V lookup: CDR1 SSHAT, CDR2 FNYEAQ (reference sequence). This CDR3 is 13 amino acids long. CDR3 DNA: TGTGCTAGCAGCTTTTCTCTCACAGATACGCAGTATTTT. As protein: CASSFSLTDTQYF.

The V and J genes are TRBV20-1 and TRBJ2-1; 10 nucleotides agree with TRBD2. Germline CDR1 is DFQATT and CDR2 is SNEGSKA (reference sequence). J lost 10 bases, V lost 5 bases, and 14 bases had no gene match. CDR3 size: 15 residues. The DNA of the CDR3 is TGCAGTGCTTTACCCACAGCGGGAGGGGTCCGGGAGCAGTTCTTC. Translating it yields CSALPTAGGVREQFF.

The sample holds many counts of this clonotype. The chain recombines TRBV3-1 with TRBJ2-3; possible D gene TRBD1, 5 bases. Germline assignment: CDR1 LGHDT and CDR2 YNNKEL (reference sequence). The CDR3 extends over 15 amino acids. Trimming took off 4 bases at V and 2 bases at J, with 13 bases between the two ends. The CDR3 here is CASSPGQFYTDTQYF. CDR3 bases: TGTGCCAGCAGCCCCGGACAATTTTACACAGATACGCAGTATTTT.

In its sample, this clonotype was seen a few times. The chain carries TRBV9 and TRBJ1-4, with D hard to call. The CDR3 runs to 15 residues. Trimming cost V 0 bases and J 2 bases, with 8 bases left between them. Germline V gene lookup returns CDR1 SGDLS and CDR2 YYNGEE. The CDR3 DNA reads as TGTGCCAGCAGCGTAGAGGCGGGTACTAATGAAAAACTGTTTTTT. Translating it yields CASSVEAGTNEKLFF.

This clonotype was observed many times. V gene TRBV5-1 combines with J gene TRBJ2-1; 9 nucleotides match TRBD2. Germline assignment: CDR1 SGHRS and CDR2 YFSETQ. The CDR3 loop spans 16 amino acids. The V segment lost 4 bases and the J segment 4 bases; nucleotides outside the gene matches: 9. As DNA, the CDR3 is TGCGCCAGCAGCAACCTGAATAGCGGGGGTTACAATGAGCAGTTCTTC. Protein product: CASSNLNSGGYNEQFF.

The V and J genes are TRBV28 and TRBJ2-3; the match to TRBD2 covers 12 bases. Germline V lookup: CDR1 MDHEN, CDR2 SYDVKM. With V trimmed by 8 bases and J by 0 bases, 12 bases remained unmatched. This CDR3 has 18 amino acids. The DNA for the CDR3 is TGTGCCAGCCAGAAGTGGTCTAGCGGGAGGGCTAGCACAGATACGCAGTATTTT. Translated, it gives CASQKWSSGRASTDTQYF. The complete variable domain, with remaining parts taken from reference TRBV28 and TRBJ2-3, reads DVKVTQSSRYLVKRTGEKVFLECVQDMDHENMFWYRQDPGLGLRLIYFSYDVKMKEKGDIPEGYSVSREKKERFSLILESASTNQTSMYLCASQKWSSGRASTDTQYFGPGTRLTVL.

This clonotype was found many times. The chain links TRBV18 to TRBJ2-3, with 9 positions matching TRBD1. There are 18 residues in the CDR3. Germline V gives CDR1 KGHSH, CDR2 LQKENI. V was pared by 0 bases and J by 4 bases, with 11 bases of the junction left unmatched. The CDR3 reads CASSPPTNRGQKADTQYF. DNA for the CDR3: TGTGCCAGCTCACCACCGACGAACAGGGGGCAGAAGGCAGATACGCAGTATTTT.

V usage is TRBV29-1 and J usage is TRBJ2-3, with TRBD1 matching 9 bases. The CDR3 is 16 amino acids. The germline CDR1 and CDR2 sequences are SQVTM and ANQGSEA. The ends lost 4 bases at V and 4 bases at J; junction bases unmatched: 12. The CDR3 DNA reads as TGCAGCGTTGGCAATACAGGGGGCGGTTTACCAGATACGCAGTATTTT. Translating it yields CSVGNTGGGLPDTQYF.

In this sample, this clonotype turned up many times. CDR3 residues: CASSPGQHTDTQYF. The CDR3 coding sequence is TGTGCCAGCAGCCCCGGACAGCACACAGATACGCAGTATTTT. The chain combines TRBV7-3 with TRBJ2-3, with D perhaps TRBD1 (6 bases). V was pared by 5 bases and J by 2 bases, with 11 bases between. The length of the CDR3 is 14 residues. CDR1 SGHTA and CDR2 FQGTGA come from the germline V gene.

In its sample, this clonotype was seen many times. The chain links TRBV7-2 to TRBJ2-1; TRBD1 aligns across 7 bases. Germline CDR1 is SGHTA and CDR2 is FQGNSA. The V and J ends lost 6 bases and 6 bases, in that order; junction bases with no gene match: 5. This CDR3 has 13 amino acids. CDR3 nucleotide sequence: TGTGCCAGCAGAACGGGACAGTTCAATGAGCAGTTCTTC. Protein product: CASRTGQFNEQFF.

This clonotype was seen a handful of times. This rearrangement joins TRBV20-1 to TRBJ1-4; no firm D call. The CDR3 length is 13 residues. Per the germline V gene, CDR1 is DFQATT and CDR2 is SNEGSKA (reference sequence). V was clipped by 6 bases and J by 7 bases, with 15 bases between them. CDR3 bases: TGCAGTGCAGAAGACTTAAAAGGTGAAAAACTGTTTTTT. Protein: CSAEDLKGEKLFF.

At least ten counts were recorded for this clonotype. This chain connects TRBV3-1 to TRBJ2-5; D is undetermined. Per germline, CDR1 LGHDT and CDR2 YNNKEL (reference sequence). This CDR3 is built from 13 residues. The ends were cut back, 4 bases at V and 5 bases at J, with 11 bases in the middle. The CDR3 DNA follows: TGTGCCAGCAGCCCCCCGGGTACGGAGACCCAGTACTTC. Its translation is CASSPPGTETQYF.

This clonotype was detected ten times or more. V is TRBV12-3 or TRBV12-4 and J is TRBJ2-7; TRBD2 agrees at 7 bases. This CDR3 has 13 residues. V shed 5 bases and J 4 bases; nucleotides not matched to a gene: 5. DNA for the CDR3: TGTGCCAGCAGTAGCGGGATAGGGTACGAGCAGTACTTC. As protein: CASSSGIGYEQYF.

The sample holds one count of this clonotype. V gene TRBV20-1 combines with J gene TRBJ1-1; 9 bases line up with TRBD1. Unmatched junction bases numbered 13, after V lost 2 bases and J lost 6 bases. CDR1 is DFQATT, CDR2 SNEGSKA, per germline (reference sequence). The CDR3 has 16 residues. The DNA of the CDR3 is TGCAGTGCTAGACATGACAGGGGGGAGGTAGGTCCTGAAGCTTTCTTT. This translates into CSARHDRGEVGPEAFF.

This clonotype was found a few times. The chain carries TRBV19 and TRBJ1-6; the D gene is possibly TRBD1 (5 bases). CDR3 length: 18 amino acids. The germline V and J ends were trimmed by 8 bases and 6 bases, with 26 bases remaining between them. In germline, CDR1 is LNHDA, CDR2 SQIVND (reference sequence). The CDR3 DNA reads as TGTGCCAGTGGGGGAGGACCCACTTCCTTCTCGGGTAATTCACCCCTCCACTTT. Residues: CASGGGPTSFSGNSPLHF.

This clonotype showed up many times. The V gene is TRBV7-2, the J gene TRBJ2-3, with 8 bases identical to TRBD2. CDR1 SGHTA and CDR2 FQGNSA come from the germline V gene. V lost 7 bases and J lost 0; bases outside the gene matches: 15. The CDR3 consists of 18 residues. The CDR3 DNA sequence: TGTGCCAGCAATCTACCGGGAGGGCCGTTAAAGAGCACAGATACGCAGTATTTT. Its translation is CASNLPGGPLKSTDTQYF.